These T cell receptor beta chains were read from a single sample in a study of T cell responses to AZD1222 COVID-19 vaccine. Here immunoSEQ multiplex PCR was the method, and the copy in TCRdb shows in-frame clones only, minus some. This table holds 110,000 or so clones, roughly 89% found once. Sequenced here: peripheral blood, sampled 28 days after the second AZD1222 dose. The origin of the receptors is an adult who received the AZD1222 COVID-19 vaccine. CDR3s include the opening cysteine and the closing phenylalanine or tryptophan.

v_call	j_call	cdr3_aa
TRBV19	TRBJ2-1	CASSIFPRYNEQFF
TRBV5-1	TRBJ2-3	CASSLGLAGVPGDTQYF
TRBV2	TRBJ2-7	CASREDPGTEVGEQYF
TRBV7-2	TRBJ2-2	CASSLRAGVRTGELFF
TRBV19	TRBJ2-2	CASSIMASLNTGELFF
TRBV7-9	TRBJ1-1	CASSSSYGTEAFF
TRBV5-1	TRBJ2-2	CASSWRDRVSTGELFF
TRBV7-9	TRBJ2-5	CATSYSGETQYF
TRBV7-6	TRBJ2-7	CASSLEVAGGPYEQYF
TRBV6-5	TRBJ1-1	CASSYSWGGQTEAFF
TRBV20-1	TRBJ2-7	CSARDDYEQYF
TRBV27	TRBJ2-5	CASSLSGGGPETQYF
TRBV13	TRBJ1-4	CASSLRQGANDEKLFF
TRBV6-5	TRBJ1-6	CASSYSTGFQSPLHF
TRBV11-2	TRBJ1-3	CASASWGEGVGNTIYF
TRBV20-1	TRBJ2-7	CSASPRGYEQYF
TRBV3-1/TRBV3-2	TRBJ2-1	CASSQDRVNHNEQFF
TRBV19	TRBJ1-5	CASSYIGDLSVSQPQHF
TRBV29-1	TRBJ1-5	CSVEVGGGEPQHF
TRBV6-5	TRBJ1-1	CASTYRTARAFF
TRBV5-1	TRBJ1-2	CASSPGGPNYGYTF
TRBV5-4	TRBJ2-7	CASSSGGGYEQYF
TRBV29-1	TRBJ2-1	CSVYTPPNEQFF
TRBV10-3	TRBJ2-7	CAISVVPTSSTEQYF
TRBV18	TRBJ2-5	CASSPRTGGQETQYF
TRBV21-1	TRBJ1-2	CASSKSPGNYGYTF
TRBV2	TRBJ2-7	CASSERTGINSGQYF
TRBV3-1/TRBV3-2	TRBJ2-5	CASNLGLKETQYF
TRBV5-8	TRBJ2-3	CASSHLTSGRVSSTDTQYF
TRBV12-5	TRBJ2-7	CASGLGREGEQYF
TRBV19	TRBJ2-2	CASSDRVKNTGELFF
TRBV11-2	TRBJ1-1	CASSLIQGPWDEAFF
TRBV6-5	TRBJ1-6	CASSYERVSPLHF
TRBV19	TRBJ2-5	CASSITRGEETQYF
TRBV7-9	TRBJ1-4	CASSHPGHVNF
TRBV6-6	TRBJ1-6	CASSYGKGASDSPLHF